Given below is one TCR beta chain in context. Germline values: CDR1 SGHRS, CDR2 YFSETQ. The CDR3 runs to 13 residues. Trimming left V 5 bases short and J 6 bases short, with 12 bases between. The data were taken from a study of control samples from healthy donors and cancer patients. Method: immunoSEQ multiplex PCR; TCRdb's copy keeps in-frame clones and lacks some. The table records roughly 130,000 clones, approximately 90% of them present only once. This receptor was taken from a man aged 18-30 years in good health. The chain uses TRBV5-1 and TRBJ2-1, with D perhaps matching TRBD2 (5 bases). Sequenced material: blood. The CDR3 sequence is CASSEGLLNEQFF. The DNA for the CDR3 is TGCGCCAGCAGTGAAGGACTTCTCAATGAGCAGTTCTTC.